This T cell receptor (beta chain) was sequenced during a study of T cell repertoires in cytomegalovirus infection (dated by TCRdb to between 2017 and 2020). Regarding the study in general: The HLA type of each donor mattered for the analysis, because public TCR beta signatures pointed to carriage of CMV infection along with the matching HLA type. Overall study results and their limits: In the ex vivo response, HLA-C-restricted CMV-specific TCR beta clonotypes were dominant, and in two of eight donors the single most frequent clonotype came from this HLA-C-restricted group. Carriers of CMV infection plus the relevant HLA type were discriminated by the cumulative frequency of public TCR beta family members in the study cohort and in an independent approximately 340-donor cohort.

The sequencer listed for this sample is Illumina HiSeq 1500. TCRdb took the public reads, trimmed them with fastp at Q25, ran MiXCR for clone calling and kept in-frame beta chains. Duplicate CDR3 protein sequences are folded into a single record with the most common DNA and genes. This sample gives approximately 150,000 distinct CDR3 sequences in total; 5.5% to 8% of them show up just once. The top ten hold more than 15% of the sample. V is shortened by 6 bases, J by 1 base, and the region joining them spans 14 bases. There are 15 amino acids in the CDR3, from cysteine to phenylalanine inclusive. The entry retains the CDR3 DNA only, 45 bases that are in frame from base 1. According to the germline V gene, CDR1 reads MRHNA and CDR2 reads SNTAGT. This clonotype was seen at least ten times. The antigen this receptor binds is unknown. Nothing much larger sits one base from this clone, and base qualities are not available.

The sequenced sample consisted of PBMCs. This chain is built from TRBV6-4 and TRBJ2-3, with no confidently assigned D gene. The receptor's source is a human donor in good health (CMV status not recorded). Some clones in this sample may be carry-over from other donors' samples. CDR3 sequence: CASSPSAGGTDTQYF. The base sequence is TGTGCCAGCAGCCCAAGCGCCGGAGGCACAGATACGCAGTATTTT.